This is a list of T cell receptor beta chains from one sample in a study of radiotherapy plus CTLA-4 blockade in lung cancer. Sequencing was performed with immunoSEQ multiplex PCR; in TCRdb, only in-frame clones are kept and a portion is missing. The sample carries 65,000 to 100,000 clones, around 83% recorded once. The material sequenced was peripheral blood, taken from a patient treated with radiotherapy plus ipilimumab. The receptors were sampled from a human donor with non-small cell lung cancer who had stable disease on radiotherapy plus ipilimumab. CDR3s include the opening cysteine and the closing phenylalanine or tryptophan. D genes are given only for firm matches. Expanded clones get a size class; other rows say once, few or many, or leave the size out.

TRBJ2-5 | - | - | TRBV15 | TGTGCCACCAGCAGAGGCTTACAGCAAGAGACCCAGTACTTC | CATSRGLQQETQYF
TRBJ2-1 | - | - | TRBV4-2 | TGTGCCAGCAGCCAAGCTCCAGGTGGGGGACTGTACAATGAGCAGTTCTTC | CASSQAPGGGLYNEQFF
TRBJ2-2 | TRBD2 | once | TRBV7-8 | TGTGCCACGACTAGCGGGAGCTTGGGAACCGGGGAGCTGTTTTTT | CATTSGSLGTGELFF
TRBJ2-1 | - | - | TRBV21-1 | TGTGCCAGCAGCACGGCAAGGACTAGCTTGAATGAGCAGTTCTTC | CASSTARTSLNEQFF
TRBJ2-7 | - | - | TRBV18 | TGTGCCAGCTCACCAGAAAAGGGGATAAGGAACAGTGACTTGAACGAGCAGTACTTC | CASSPEKGIRNSDLNEQYF
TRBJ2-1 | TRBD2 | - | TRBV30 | TGTGCCTGGAGTTCCGGGACAGGAGTAGCGGGAGGGAGAGGTAATGAGCAGTTCTTC | CAWSSGTGVAGGRGNEQFF
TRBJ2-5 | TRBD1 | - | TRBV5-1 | TGCGCCAGCAGCTTGGGACAGGGGGCAATAGTACGAGAGACCCAGTACTTC | CASSLGQGAIVRETQYF
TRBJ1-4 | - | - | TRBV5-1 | TGCGCCAGCAGCTTGGCTCAACCGGGTGGCAATGAAAAACTGTTTTTT | CASSLAQPGGNEKLFF
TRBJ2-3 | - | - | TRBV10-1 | TGCGCCAGCAGTGACGGCAGGGGGGCCCCAGATACGCAGTATTTT | CASSDGRGAPDTQYF
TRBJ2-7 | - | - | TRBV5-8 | TGTGCCAGCAGCTTGGGTACAGCCCACTCCTACGAGCAGTACTTC | CASSLGTAHSYEQYF
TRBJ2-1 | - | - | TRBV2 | TGTGCCAGCAGTGTAAACACCTACAATGAGCAGTTCTTC | CASSVNTYNEQFF
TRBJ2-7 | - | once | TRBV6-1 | TGTGCCAGCAGTTATCTCTTACGGGAGCAGTACTTC | CASSYLLREQYF
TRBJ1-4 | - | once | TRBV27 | TGTGCCAGCAGTTTCGCCATAAGTGGTGAAAAACTGTTTTTT | CASSFAISGEKLFF
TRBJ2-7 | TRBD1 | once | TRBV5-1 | TGCGCCAGCAGCTTTGGCGGGACAGGCGGGAACCCCTACGAGCAGTACTTC | CASSFGGTGGNPYEQYF
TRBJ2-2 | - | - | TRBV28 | TGTGCCAGCAGGAGTGGACAGCGAGAGAGGACCGGGGAGCTGTTTTTT | CASRSGQRERTGELFF
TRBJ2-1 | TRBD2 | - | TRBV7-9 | TGTGCCAGCAGGGGGACTAGCGGGAGTTCTTTCTTC | CASRGTSGSSFF
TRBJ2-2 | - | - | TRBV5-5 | TGTGCCAGCAGCGGGGGGACAGCCCGCACCGGGGAGCTGTTTTTT | CASSGGTARTGELFF
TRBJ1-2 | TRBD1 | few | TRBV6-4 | TGTGCCAGCAGCCCGGGACAGGGGCCCTATGGCTACACCTTC | CASSPGQGPYGYTF
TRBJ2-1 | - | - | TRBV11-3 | TGTGCCAGCAGCCAAAAGCGAGGACTTGAGCAGTTCTTC | CASSQKRGLEQFF
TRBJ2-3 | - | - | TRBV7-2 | TGTGCCACCCCCTCCCTGGACGGGGAGAGCACAGATACGCAGTATTTT | CATPSLDGESTDTQYF
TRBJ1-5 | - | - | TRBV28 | TGTGCCACCGAGGGGGGTCGGGGCAATCAGCCCCAGCATTTT | CATEGGRGNQPQHF
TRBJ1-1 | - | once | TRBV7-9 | TGTGCCAGCAGCTGGGGGTCAGGAGACACTGAAGCTTTCTTT | CASSWGSGDTEAFF
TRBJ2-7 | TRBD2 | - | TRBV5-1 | TGCGCCAGCAGCCGGAGACTAGCGGGGGGCCAAGAGGGGGACGAGCAGTACTTC | CASSRRLAGGQEGDEQYF
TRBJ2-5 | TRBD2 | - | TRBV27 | TGTGCCAGCAGCCTCCGAGCGGGGCAAGAGACCCAGTACTTC | CASSLRAGQETQYF
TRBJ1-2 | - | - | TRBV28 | TGTGCCAGCAGTCCAGGTGCCTATGGCTACACCTTC | CASSPGAYGYTF
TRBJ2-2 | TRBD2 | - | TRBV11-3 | TGTGCCAGCAGCTTAATAGCGGGAGGAATCACCGGGGAGCTGTTTTTT | CASSLIAGGITGELFF
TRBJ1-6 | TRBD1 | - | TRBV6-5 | TGTGCCAGCAGTTTAGGGACAGGGGGTTCACCCCTCCACTTT | CASSLGTGGSPLHF
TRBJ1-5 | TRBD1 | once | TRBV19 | TGTGCCAGTAGTCCCCCGACAGGGGTTAGCAATCAGCCCCAGCATTTT | CASSPPTGVSNQPQHF
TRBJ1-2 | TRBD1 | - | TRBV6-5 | TGTGCCAGCTCAGGGGGCGGCTATGGCTACACCTTC | CASSGGGYGYTF
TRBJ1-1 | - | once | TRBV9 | TGTGCCAGCAGCGTAGGTGCAGGGAACACTGAAGCTTTCTTT | CASSVGAGNTEAFF
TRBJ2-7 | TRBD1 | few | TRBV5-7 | TGTGCCAGCAGCTTCGGGACAGTAATCTACGAGCAGTACTTC | CASSFGTVIYEQYF
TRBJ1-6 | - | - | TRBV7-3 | TGTGCCAGCAGCTCCGGACTGACTAATTCACCCCTCCACTTT | CASSSGLTNSPLHF
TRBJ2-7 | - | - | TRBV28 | TGTGCCAGCAGTTTAAACAGGGTTCGGGCGGGGGAGCAGTACTTC | CASSLNRVRAGEQYF
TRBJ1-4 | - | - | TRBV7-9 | TGTGCCAGCAGCTTTTCCCAGGGTGGCGAAAAACTGTTTTTT | CASSFSQGGEKLFF
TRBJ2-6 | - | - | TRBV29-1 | TGCAGCGTTCCCACAGGGACTGGGGCCAACGTCCTGACTTTC | CSVPTGTGANVLTF
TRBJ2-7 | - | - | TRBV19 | TGTGCCAGTCCGGGGCGGGGTAGCGGCATTTCCTACGAGCAGTACTTC | CASPGRGSGISYEQYF
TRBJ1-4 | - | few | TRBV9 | TGTGCCAGCAGCTTAAATCCGGACAGTCAAGAAAAACTGTTTTTT | CASSLNPDSQEKLFF